This T cell receptor (beta chain) was profiled in a study of shared clonotypes between healthy human individuals. There were only Caucasian adults among the donors, and all lived in Nashville, Tennessee. The input for sorted-subset replicate PCRs was approximately 200 ng DNA, 25,000 to 35,000 T cell genomes. Authors' analysis steps: Junction-only sequences produced by ImmunoSEQ had no quality scores, so filtering differed. Sequencing was performed with immunoSEQ multiplex PCR; in TCRdb, only in-frame clones are kept and a portion is missing. The V and J calls and the clone size are those of that table, but D and trimming were determined from the DNA. The table lists approximately 1.1 million clones, approximately 80% of them singletons, with about 0.52% in the top ten. Per germline, CDR1 MGHDK and CDR2 SYGVNS. Trimming at V came to 4 bases and at J to 3 bases, leaving 0 bases not matched to a gene. This CDR3 is built from 12 residues.

Sequencing was performed on memory CD4+ T cells from PBMCs. Sample subset: CD45RA-negative fraction. The rearrangement uses TRBV25-1 and TRBJ2-7; TRBD2 matches 7 bases. This receptor was identified in a man aged 18 to 29 in good health. Some clones in this sample may be carry-over from other donors' samples. The CDR3 spells CASSGDYYEQYF. The CDR3 DNA reads as TGTGCCAGCAGTGGGGACTACTACGAGCAGTACTTC.